The 22 T cell receptor beta chains reported below all come from one sample, sequenced in a study of neurological immune-mediated disorders. TCRdb passed the 5' RACE reads through MiXCR, listing each CDR3 protein once. The sample shows tens of thousands of distinct CDR3 sequences, about 5.2% of them seen only once. The source material was PBMCs. The receptors were sampled from a human donor with multiple sclerosis. The donor label of this sample is uncertain.

Many counts were recorded for this clonotype. This chain links TRBV12-3 or TRBV12-4 with TRBJ2-1, with 8 bases that match TRBD1. V was pared by 2 bases and J by 0 bases, with 9 bases of the junction left unmatched. There are 18 residues in the CDR3. The CDR3 loop reads CASSLWRGDRSSYNEQFF. The CDR3 DNA reads as TGTGCCAGCAGTTTATGGCGAGGGGACAGGAGCTCCTACAATGAGCAGTTCTTC.

This clonotype showed up just a few times. This chain uses TRBV7-2 with TRBJ1-1, with no clear D. The V end was cut by 2 bases, the J end by 3 bases, with 7 bases between. CDR3 size: 13 residues. CDR1 is SGHTA and CDR2 is FQGNSA in the germline V gene. Here the CDR3 reads CASSLRWYTEAFF. The CDR3 DNA follows: TGTGCCAGCAGCTTAAGATGGTACACTGAAGCTTTCTTT.

This clonotype was found a few times. V is TRBV5-5 and J is TRBJ2-3, with TRBD2 matching 9 bases. The junction had 12 bases not matched to a gene; V was cut back by 4 bases and J by 0 bases. The length of the CDR3 is 18 residues. The V gene's germline CDR1 is SGHKS and CDR2 YYEKEE (reference sequence). This CDR3 reads CASSPRVAGGPSTDTQYF. DNA for the CDR3: TGTGCCAGCAGCCCCAGGGTGGCGGGGGGGCCTAGCACAGATACGCAGTATTTT.

This clonotype was recorded many times. The rearrangement joins TRBV6-6 to TRBJ2-1; 10 nucleotides agree with TRBD2. Germline CDR1 is MNHNY and CDR2 is SVGAGI (reference sequence). Unmatched junction bases numbered 14, after V lost 4 bases and J lost 2 bases. This CDR3 region has 19 residues. The CDR3 reads CASSSTRGLSGGAYNEQFF. Written as DNA, the CDR3 is TGTGCCAGCAGTTCAACTAGGGGCTTGAGCGGGGGGGCCTACAATGAGCAGTTCTTC.

This clonotype was observed many times. The chain joins TRBV20-1 to TRBJ2-3, with TRBD2 identical over 7 bases. Looked up from germline, CDR1 is DFQATT and CDR2 is SNEGSKA (reference sequence). This CDR3 is 14 amino acids long. Germline trimming cut 5 bases from V and 2 bases from J; bases unmatched to any gene: 7. CDR3 nucleotide sequence: TGCAGTGCTTACCTTGAGCGGGACACAGATACGCAGTATTTT. Translation gives CSAYLERDTDTQYF.

The table lists this clonotype with many counts. The chain has TRBV7-8 and TRBJ2-7; D uncertain. Germline CDR1 is SGHVS and CDR2 is FQNEAQ. Trimming cost V 0 bases and J 3 bases, with 6 bases left between them. The length of the CDR3 is 13 residues. CDR3 sequence reads: CASSLAGGYEQYF. CDR3 nucleotide sequence: TGTGCCAGCAGCTTAGCGGGCGGCTACGAGCAGTACTTC.

This clonotype showed up many times. The chain has TRBV7-2 and TRBJ2-1; maybe TRBD2 (6 bases). The CDR3 covers 15 residues. The V gene lost 5 bases and the J gene lost 0 bases, with 11 bases spanning the gap. From germline, CDR1 is SGHTA and CDR2 FQGNSA. The CDR3 DNA follows: TGTGCCAGCAGCCCCCGGGGAGGCTCCTACAATGAGCAGTTCTTC. Translating gives CASSPRGGSYNEQFF.

This clonotype was found many times. V and J are TRBV7-6 and TRBJ2-7; no clear D gene. Deletions cut 1 base from V and 7 bases from J, with 8 bases between. CDR3 size: 12 residues. Germline loops: CDR1 SGHVS, CDR2 FNYEAQ. The CDR3 spells CASSLGPGEQYF. The CDR3 DNA reads TGTGCCAGCAGCTTAGGGCCCGGGGAGCAGTACTTC.

This clonotype was seen repeatedly, ten times or more. The V call is TRBV6-5, the J call TRBJ2-7, with 9 bases identical to TRBD1. The CDR3 extends over 14 amino acids. The V and J ends lost 2 bases and 2 bases, in that order; junction bases with no gene match: 1. Germline assignment: CDR1 MNHEY and CDR2 SVGAGI. CDR3 amino acids: CASSYGTGTYEQYF. In nucleotides, the CDR3 is TGTGCCAGCAGTTACGGGACAGGGACCTACGAGCAGTACTTC.

The table lists this clonotype with many counts. The chain recombines TRBV20-1 with TRBJ2-3, with TRBD2 matching 9 bases. V gave up 7 bases and J gave up 8 bases; unmatched junction bases: 13. Germline V lookup: CDR1 DFQATT, CDR2 SNEGSKA (reference sequence). The CDR3 runs 14 residues. The CDR3 loop is CSVALAGPRGTQYF. The DNA for the CDR3 is TGCAGTGTAGCACTAGCGGGCCCCCGCGGTACGCAGTATTTT.

This clonotype showed up many times. The rearrangement joins TRBV7-2 to TRBJ1-2; 8 bases fit TRBD1. The V gene's germline CDR1 is SGHTA and CDR2 FQGNSA. This CDR3 has 15 residues. After removal of 2 bases from V and 6 bases from J, the junction contained 8 bases not matched to a gene. The CDR3 here is CASSLLGQGADGYTF. As DNA, the CDR3 is TGTGCCAGCAGCTTATTAGGTCAGGGGGCGGATGGCTACACCTTC. Full variable domain (remainder filled in from reference TRBV7-2 and TRBJ1-2): GAGVSQSPSNKVTEKGKDVELRCDPISGHTALYWYRQSLGQGLEFLIYFQGNSAPDKSGLPSDRFSAERTGGSVSTLTIQRTQQEDSAVYLCASSLLGQGADGYTFGSGTRLTVV.

The CDR3 sequence is CASSTDRGFYEQYF. CDR3 DNA sequence: TGCGCCAGCAGCACGGACAGGGGTTTCTACGAGCAGTACTTC. The chain joins TRBV5-1 to TRBJ2-7; 9 bases are a match to TRBD1. V shed 4 bases and J 3 bases; nucleotides not matched to a gene: 5. The CDR3 loop spans 14 amino acids. In germline, CDR1 is SGHRS, CDR2 YFSETQ.

This clonotype was counted at least ten times. This rearrangement joins TRBV20-1 to TRBJ2-7, with D perhaps TRBD2 (5 bases). Trimming removed 6 bases from V and 6 bases from J, with 15 bases in between. The CDR3 runs 12 residues. Germline CDR1 and CDR2: DFQATT and SNEGSKA (reference sequence). The CDR3 spells CSAVSDRGEQYF. CDR3 nucleotides: TGCAGTGCCGTCTCCGACCGGGGCGAGCAGTACTTC.

This clonotype is labeled as medium-sized (0.01 to 0.1%). The chain uses TRBV6-5 and TRBJ2-2; D perhaps matches TRBD2 (6 bases). V gave up 5 bases and J gave up 5 bases, with 15 bases separating them. There are 15 residues in the CDR3. Germline CDR1 is MNHEY and CDR2 is SVGAGI. The CDR3 here is CASSTNYGTTGELFF. The CDR3, as DNA: TGTGCCAGCAGTACGAACTATGGGACTACCGGGGAGCTGTTTTTT.

This clonotype occurred many times. This rearrangement joins TRBV7-2 to TRBJ1-2, with D perhaps matching TRBD1 (6 bases). Germline lookup yields CDR1 SGHTA and CDR2 FQGNSA. Trimming stripped 5 bases from V and 3 bases from J, with 16 bases between. The CDR3 totals 15 residues. This CDR3 reads CASSPGTSRYYGYTF. The CDR3 nucleotides read TGTGCCAGCAGCCCGGGGACAAGTAGATACTATGGCTACACCTTC.

The J gene is TRBJ2-2, the V gene TRBV20-1, with TRBD1 matching over 7 bases. Germline CDR1 and CDR2: DFQATT and SNEGSKA (reference sequence). The J segment lost 3 bases and the V segment lost 6 bases, leaving 10 bases of the junction unmatched. The CDR3 contains 15 residues. This CDR3 reads CSAARGRVDTGELFF. CDR3 DNA sequence: TGCAGTGCAGCCAGGGGGAGAGTCGACACCGGGGAGCTGTTTTTT.

This clonotype was detected many times. The J gene is TRBJ1-1, the V gene TRBV9; D possibly corresponds to TRBD1 (6 bases). Germline assignment: CDR1 SGDLS and CDR2 YYNGEE. This CDR3 contains 14 residues. The V end was cut by 4 bases, the J end by 5 bases, with 15 bases between. CDR3 residues: CASSPGEARTEAFF. The DNA for the CDR3 is TGTGCCAGCAGCCCAGGGGAGGCGAGGACTGAAGCTTTCTTT.

This clonotype was recorded many times. The chain uses TRBV20-1 and TRBJ2-7; TRBD1 might be the D (6 bases). V lost 4 bases and J lost 0, with 13 bases in between. This CDR3 has 14 residues. The germline gives CDR1 DFQATT, CDR2 SNEGSKA (reference sequence). The CDR3 protein is CSATSGTHSYEQYF. CDR3 nucleotides: TGCAGTGCTACTTCCGGGACACACTCCTACGAGCAGTACTTC.

Many counts were recorded for this clonotype. This rearrangement joins TRBV5-1 to TRBJ2-7, with unresolved D. The CDR3 consists of 15 residues. Trimming left V 4 bases short and J 3 bases short, with 17 bases between. Germline-derived CDR1 and CDR2 are SGHRS and YFSETQ. In DNA, the CDR3 is TGCGCCAGCAGCACTGCGACTGGCGATAACTACGAGCAGTACTTC. This sequence encodes CASSTATGDNYEQYF.

This clonotype has at least ten counts. V gene TRBV5-1 combines with J gene TRBJ2-3; D is unresolved. This CDR3 has 16 residues. Per germline, CDR1 SGHRS and CDR2 YFSETQ. The germline V and J ends were trimmed by 4 bases and 5 bases, with 20 bases remaining between them. The CDR3 here is CASSPQRSPVGDTQYF. CDR3 DNA sequence: TGCGCCAGCAGCCCCCAGCGATCCCCGGTTGGAGATACGCAGTATTTT. The whole variable domain, remainder taken from reference TRBV5-1 and TRBJ2-3, is KAGVTQTPRYLIKTRGQQVTLSCSPISGHRSVSWYQQTPGQGLQFLFEYFSETQRNKGNFPGRFSGRQFSNSRSEMNVSTLELGDSALYLCASSPQRSPVGDTQYFGPGTRLTVL.

This clonotype was found many times. The V and J genes are TRBV10-3 and TRBJ2-6; D is ambiguous. Germline CDR1 ENHRY, CDR2 SYGVKD. The CDR3 sequence is 18 residues long. Between the trimmed V and J ends, which lost 2 bases and 0 bases, there was a span of 14 bases. The CDR3 DNA follows: TGTGCCATCAGTGAGAGGGTTTCCCCTGGCTCTGGGGCCAACGTCCTGACTTTC. Translation gives CAISERVSPGSGANVLTF.

This clonotype was seen repeatedly, ten times or more. The rearrangement links TRBV5-1 to TRBJ1-1, with D uncertain. The CDR3 totals 13 residues. V was clipped by 0 bases and J by 11 bases, with 14 bases between them. Germline values: CDR1 SGHRS, CDR2 YFSETQ. Here the CDR3 DNA reads TGCGCCAGCAGCTTGGAGGCTACGTCTGGCGCTTTCTTT. Translation: CASSLEATSGAFF.